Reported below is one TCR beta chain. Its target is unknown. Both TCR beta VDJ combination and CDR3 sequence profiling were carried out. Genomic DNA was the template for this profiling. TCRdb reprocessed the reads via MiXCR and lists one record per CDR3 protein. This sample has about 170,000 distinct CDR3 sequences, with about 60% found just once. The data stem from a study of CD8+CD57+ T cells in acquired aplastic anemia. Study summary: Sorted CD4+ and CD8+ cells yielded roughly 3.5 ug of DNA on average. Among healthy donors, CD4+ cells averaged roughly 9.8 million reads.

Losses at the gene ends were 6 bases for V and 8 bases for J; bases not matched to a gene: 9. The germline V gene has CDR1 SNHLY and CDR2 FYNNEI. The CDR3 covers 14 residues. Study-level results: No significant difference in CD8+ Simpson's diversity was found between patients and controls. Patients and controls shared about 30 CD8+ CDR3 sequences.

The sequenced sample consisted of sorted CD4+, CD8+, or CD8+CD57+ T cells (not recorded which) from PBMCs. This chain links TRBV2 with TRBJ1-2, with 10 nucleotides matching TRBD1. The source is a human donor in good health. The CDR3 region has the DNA TGTGCCAGCAGGACAGGGGGCGCGGTGTTCGGCTACACCTTC. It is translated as CASRTGGAVFGYTF.